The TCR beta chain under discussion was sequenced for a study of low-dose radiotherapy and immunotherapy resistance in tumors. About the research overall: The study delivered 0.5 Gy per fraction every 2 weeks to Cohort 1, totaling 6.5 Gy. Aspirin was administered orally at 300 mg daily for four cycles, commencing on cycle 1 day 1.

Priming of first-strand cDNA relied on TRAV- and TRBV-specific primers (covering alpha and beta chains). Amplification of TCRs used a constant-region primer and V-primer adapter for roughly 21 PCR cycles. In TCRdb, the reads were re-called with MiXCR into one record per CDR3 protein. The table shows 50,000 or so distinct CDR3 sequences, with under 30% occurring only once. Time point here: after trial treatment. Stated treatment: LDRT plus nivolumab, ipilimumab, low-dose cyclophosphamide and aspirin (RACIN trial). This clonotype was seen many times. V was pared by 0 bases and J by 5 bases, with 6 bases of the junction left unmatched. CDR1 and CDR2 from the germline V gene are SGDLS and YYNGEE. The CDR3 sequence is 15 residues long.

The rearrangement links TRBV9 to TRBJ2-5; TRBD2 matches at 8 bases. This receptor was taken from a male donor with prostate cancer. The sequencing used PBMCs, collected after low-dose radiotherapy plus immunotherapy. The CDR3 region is CASSVGTSPLETQYF. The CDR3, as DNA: TGTGCCAGCAGCGTAGGGACTAGCCCCTTGGAGACCCAGTACTTC.